This T cell receptor (beta chain) comes out of a study of human T cells and chemical hapten exposure. The library tagged each cDNA molecule with unique molecular identifiers. TCRdb re-derived calls from the RACE reads in MiXCR, one entry per CDR3 protein. In the table there are approximately 370,000 distinct CDR3 sequences, 5.5% of which are singletons. Study-level findings and limits: Large CDR3 similarity clusters arose significantly more often from expanded TCRs than from controls.

Germline CDR1 is SGHTA and CDR2 is FQGTGA. V dropped 2 bases and J dropped 6 bases, with 17 bases sitting between them. The CDR3 loop spans 16 amino acids. Indicated time point: pre-sensitization, week 0. Treatment given: therapeutic diphenylcyclopropenone sensitization with weekly scalp DPC. Sample donors consisted of patients with alopecia, aged 18 to 70 years, who were suitable for DPC. Concerning this clonotype: What it binds is not known.

This chain joins TRBV7-3 and TRBJ1-5; D is perhaps TRBD1 (5 bases). The specimen was whole blood, collected in connection with sensitization to the hapten diphenylcyclopropenone (DPC). The clonotype comes from a woman aged 18-29 years with alopecia areata. Some clones in this sample may be carry-over from other donors' samples. The CDR3 DNA follows: TGTGCCAGCAGCTTACCAGGGAAGGGGAGCGGTCAGCCCCAGCATTTT. This sequence encodes CASSLPGKGSGQPQHF.